This T cell receptor (beta chain) is drawn from a study of blood T cell repertoires in COVID-19. Study-level information: Specimens from acute and convalescent COVID-19 originated in the United States, Italy and Spain.

Germline lookup yields CDR1 SGHAT and CDR2 FQNNGV. Germline trimming cut 0 bases from V and 5 bases from J; bases unmatched to any gene: 4. This CDR3 has 15 residues. The protocol was immunoSEQ multiplex PCR, while the TCRdb copy is restricted to in-frame clones and leaves out a portion. The sample carries roughly 390,000 clones, roughly 85% recorded once. Sequenced material: peripheral blood. The TCR sequence derives from a woman in her late teens or twenties with acute or convalescent COVID-19. The chain uses TRBV11-2 and TRBJ2-5; 9 bases are a match to TRBD2. CDR3 loop: CASSLDYTSGETQYF. CDR3 DNA: TGTGCCAGCAGCTTAGATTATACTAGCGGGGAGACCCAGTACTTC.